This entry is about one T cell receptor (beta chain). What antigen it recognizes has not been identified. Nothing much larger sits one base from this clone, and base qualities are not available. The CDR3 has 13 amino acids, counting the end cysteine and phenylalanine. The entry retains the CDR3 DNA only, 39 bases that are in frame from base 1. The germline V end is reduced by 5 bases and the J end by 9 bases; junction bases left unmatched: 6. The data originate from a study of T cell repertoires in cytomegalovirus infection (dated by TCRdb to between 2018 and 2020). Background for the entire study: Peptide stimulations targeted recently identified HLA-C-restricted CMV epitopes, whose presentation resists viral immunomodulation, together with well-studied HLA-B-restricted epitopes. Because public TCR beta signatures pointed to carriage of CMV infection together with the matching HLA type, the HLA type of each donor mattered for the analysis.

The sample's treatment or condition label, decoded: in vitro stimulation with specific CMV peptide epitopes to enrich CMV-specific T cells. General findings and caveats noted by the study authors: Carriers of CMV infection plus the relevant HLA type were discriminated by the cumulative frequency of public TCR beta family members in the study cohort and in an independent roughly 340-donor cohort. The ex vivo response was dominated by HLA-C-restricted CMV-specific TCR beta clonotypes, and the single most frequent clonotype in two of eight donors was supplied by these HLA-C-restricted clonotypes.

The instrument was an Illumina HiSeq 1500. TCRdb trimmed the raw reads at Q25, called clones with MiXCR and kept productive beta chains. When rows share a CDR3 protein, they turn into one entry using the most common DNA and genes. This sample lists a few hundred thousand distinct CDR3 sequences; roughly 43% were detected once. The top ten hold around 45% of the sample. The clonotype was recovered from a human donor in good health (CMV status not recorded). Some clones in this sample may be carry-over from other donors' samples. This sample comprised cultured PBMCs, obtained from culture after CMV antigen stimulation. The sequence joins TRBV12-3 or TRBV12-4 to TRBJ2-1; 8 of the junction bases match TRBD2. DNA sequence: TGTGCCAGCAGTCGGCCCCGGGGGGGTGAGCAGTTCTTC. This codes for CASSRPRGGEQFF.